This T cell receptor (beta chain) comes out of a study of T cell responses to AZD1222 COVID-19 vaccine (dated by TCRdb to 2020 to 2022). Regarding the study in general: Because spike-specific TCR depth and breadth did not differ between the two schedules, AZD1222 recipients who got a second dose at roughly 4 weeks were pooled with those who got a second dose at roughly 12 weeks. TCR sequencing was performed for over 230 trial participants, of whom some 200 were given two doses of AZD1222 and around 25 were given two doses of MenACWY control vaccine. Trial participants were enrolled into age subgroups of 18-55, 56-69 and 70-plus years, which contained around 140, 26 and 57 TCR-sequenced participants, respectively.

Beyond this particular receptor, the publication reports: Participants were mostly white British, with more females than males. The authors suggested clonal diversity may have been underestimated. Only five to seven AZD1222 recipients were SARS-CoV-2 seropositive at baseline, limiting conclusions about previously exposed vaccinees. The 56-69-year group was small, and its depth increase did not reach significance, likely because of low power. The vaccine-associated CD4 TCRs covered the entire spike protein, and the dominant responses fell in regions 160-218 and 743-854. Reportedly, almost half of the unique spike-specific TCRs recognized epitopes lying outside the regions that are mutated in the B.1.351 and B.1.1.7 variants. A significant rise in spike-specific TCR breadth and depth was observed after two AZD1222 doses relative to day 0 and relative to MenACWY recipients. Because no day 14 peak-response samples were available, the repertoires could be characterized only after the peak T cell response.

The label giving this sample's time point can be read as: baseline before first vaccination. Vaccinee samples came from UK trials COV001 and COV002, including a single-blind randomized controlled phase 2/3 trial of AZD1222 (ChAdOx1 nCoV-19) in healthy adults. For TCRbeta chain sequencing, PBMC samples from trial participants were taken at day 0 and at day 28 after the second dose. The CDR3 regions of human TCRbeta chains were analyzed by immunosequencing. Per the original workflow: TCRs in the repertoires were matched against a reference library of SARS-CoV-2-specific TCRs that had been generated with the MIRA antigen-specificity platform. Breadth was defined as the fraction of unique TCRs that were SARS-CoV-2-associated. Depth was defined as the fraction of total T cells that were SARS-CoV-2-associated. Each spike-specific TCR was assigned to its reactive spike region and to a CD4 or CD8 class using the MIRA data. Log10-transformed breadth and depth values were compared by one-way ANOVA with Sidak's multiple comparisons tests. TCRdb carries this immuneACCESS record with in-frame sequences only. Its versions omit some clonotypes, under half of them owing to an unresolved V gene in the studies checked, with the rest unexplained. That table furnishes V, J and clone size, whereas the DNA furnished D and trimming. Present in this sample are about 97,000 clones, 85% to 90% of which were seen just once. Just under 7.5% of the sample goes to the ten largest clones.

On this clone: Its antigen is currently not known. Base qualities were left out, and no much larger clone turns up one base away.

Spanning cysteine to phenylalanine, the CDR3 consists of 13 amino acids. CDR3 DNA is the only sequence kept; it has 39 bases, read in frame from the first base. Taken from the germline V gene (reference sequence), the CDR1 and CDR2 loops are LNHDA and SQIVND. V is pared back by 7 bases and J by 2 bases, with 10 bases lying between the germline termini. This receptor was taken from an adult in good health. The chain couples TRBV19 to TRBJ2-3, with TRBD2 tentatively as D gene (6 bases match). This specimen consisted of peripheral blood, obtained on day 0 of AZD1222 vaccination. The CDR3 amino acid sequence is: CASNGGVTDTQYF. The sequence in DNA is TGTGCCAGTAATGGCGGGGTCACAGATACGCAGTATTTT.